The rows below give T cell receptor beta chains drawn from one sample of a study of blood T cells in healthy people across ages. TCRdb used MiXCR to reprocess the 5' RACE reads, holding one entry per CDR3 protein. The table records hundreds of thousands of distinct CDR3 sequences, approximately 35% of them present only once. The sample was blood. These receptor sequences come from a man between 18 and 29 years old in good health. The CDR3 runs from the conserved cysteine through the conserved F or W. The D gene is left open where the match is weak. A row's size may be missing; if present it is once, few, many or a size class.

D gene: -; J gene: TRBJ1-1; clone size: -; V gene: TRBV5-1; CDR3 length: 16; CDR3 protein: CASSLAYLSISGSAFF; CDR3 DNA: TGCGCCAGCAGCTTGGCCTATTTGAGCATTTCTGGGTCCGCTTTCTTT
D gene: -; J gene: TRBJ2-1; clone size: -; V gene: TRBV2; CDR3 length: 14; CDR3 protein: CASLEDYLQETQFF; CDR3 DNA: TGTGCCAGCCTCGAGGACTACCTACAAGAGACCCAGTTCTTC
D gene: -; J gene: TRBJ2-7; clone size: -; V gene: TRBV5-1; CDR3 length: 14; CDR3 protein: CASSVDDRSGEQYF; CDR3 DNA: TGCGCCAGCAGCGTAGACGACAGGTCTGGCGAGCAGTACTTC
D gene: -; J gene: TRBJ2-3; clone size: -; V gene: TRBV7-2; CDR3 length: 16; CDR3 protein: CASSLVGRDSTDTQYF; CDR3 DNA: TGTGCCAGCAGCTTAGTGGGCAGGGACTCCACAGATACGCAGTATTTT
D gene: TRBD2; J gene: TRBJ2-1; clone size: once; V gene: TRBV20-1; CDR3 length: 15; CDR3 protein: CSARVVAGGPNEQFF; CDR3 DNA: TGCAGTGCTAGAGTTGTAGCGGGGGGTCCCAATGAGCAGTTCTTC
D gene: -; J gene: TRBJ1-1; clone size: -; V gene: TRBV2; CDR3 length: 13; CDR3 protein: CASSEVRGGEAFF; CDR3 DNA: TGTGCCAGCAGTGAAGTAAGGGGTGGGGAAGCTTTCTTT
D gene: TRBD1; J gene: TRBJ2-7; clone size: few; V gene: TRBV3-1; CDR3 length: 13; CDR3 protein: CASSQAHRGIWYF; CDR3 DNA: TGTGCCAGCAGCCAAGCGCACAGGGGGATTTGGTACTTC
D gene: TRBD2; J gene: TRBJ2-3; clone size: -; V gene: TRBV5-1; CDR3 length: 16; CDR3 protein: CASSLAGLTPPDTQYF; CDR3 DNA: TGCGCCAGCAGCTTGGCGGGACTAACTCCCCCAGATACGCAGTATTTT
D gene: TRBD1; J gene: TRBJ2-3; clone size: few; V gene: TRBV2; CDR3 length: 14; CDR3 protein: CASSGDRGSDTQYF; CDR3 DNA: TGTGCCAGCAGTGGGGACAGGGGTTCAGATACGCAGTATTTT
D gene: -; J gene: TRBJ2-5; clone size: -; V gene: TRBV9; CDR3 length: 15; CDR3 protein: CASSVAGTPQETQYF; CDR3 DNA: TGTGCCAGCAGCGTAGCCGGGACTCCCCAAGAGACCCAGTACTTC
D gene: -; J gene: TRBJ2-1; clone size: many; V gene: TRBV29-1; CDR3 length: 12; CDR3 protein: CSVVLRYNEQFF; CDR3 DNA: TGCAGCGTTGTGTTGCGTTACAATGAGCAGTTCTTC
D gene: TRBD1; J gene: TRBJ1-5; clone size: -; V gene: TRBV20-1; CDR3 length: 14; CDR3 protein: CSASTGGSDQPQHF; CDR3 DNA: TGCAGTGCTTCAACAGGGGGCAGCGATCAGCCCCAGCATTTT
D gene: TRBD1; J gene: TRBJ1-2; clone size: -; V gene: TRBV28; CDR3 length: 13; CDR3 protein: CASSSPGQGRYTF; CDR3 DNA: TGTGCCAGCAGTTCACCGGGACAGGGCCGCTACACCTTC
D gene: -; J gene: TRBJ1-2; clone size: few; V gene: TRBV13; CDR3 length: 13; CDR3 protein: CASSSDGLLGYTF; CDR3 DNA: TGTGCCAGCAGCTCGGACGGGTTGTTAGGCTACACCTTC
D gene: TRBD1; J gene: TRBJ1-1; clone size: -; V gene: TRBV7-9; CDR3 length: 14; CDR3 protein: CASSLRDRDSEAFF; CDR3 DNA: TGTGCCAGCAGCCTCCGGGACAGGGATTCTGAAGCTTTCTTT
D gene: -; J gene: TRBJ1-2; clone size: many; V gene: TRBV6-5; CDR3 length: 13; CDR3 protein: CASSYSQSYGYTF; CDR3 DNA: TGTGCCAGCAGTTACTCACAGAGTTATGGCTACACCTTC
D gene: -; J gene: TRBJ1-2; clone size: -; V gene: TRBV11-2; CDR3 length: 17; CDR3 protein: CASSPRGDGQANYGYTF; CDR3 DNA: TGTGCCAGCAGCCCCCGGGGGGACGGCCAAGCTAACTATGGCTACACCTTC
D gene: -; J gene: TRBJ2-7; clone size: few; V gene: TRBV5-1; CDR3 length: 12; CDR3 protein: CASSVDRYEQYF; CDR3 DNA: TGCGCCAGCAGTGTTGACCGCTACGAGCAGTACTTC
D gene: -; J gene: TRBJ1-4; clone size: -; V gene: TRBV20-1; CDR3 length: 14; CDR3 protein: CSAREGGQIEKLFF; CDR3 DNA: TGCAGTGCTCGGGAGGGCGGGCAGATTGAAAAACTGTTTTTT
D gene: -; J gene: TRBJ2-5; clone size: many; V gene: TRBV5-1; CDR3 length: 12; CDR3 protein: CASSSSDETQYF; CDR3 DNA: TGCGCCAGCAGCTCCTCGGACGAGACCCAGTACTTC
D gene: TRBD1; J gene: TRBJ1-4; clone size: -; V gene: TRBV5-1; CDR3 length: 16; CDR3 protein: CASNSATQGRNEKLFF; CDR3 DNA: TGCGCCAGCAACTCCGCCACACAGGGGCGGAATGAAAAACTGTTTTTT
D gene: TRBD1; J gene: TRBJ1-5; clone size: few; V gene: TRBV20-1; CDR3 length: 14; CDR3 protein: CSARGGQGSQPQHF; CDR3 DNA: TGCAGTGCTAGAGGGGGACAGGGTTCGCAGCCCCAGCATTTT
D gene: -; J gene: TRBJ1-4; clone size: few; V gene: TRBV6-5; CDR3 length: 15; CDR3 protein: CASSYYSATNEKLFF; CDR3 DNA: TGTGCCAGCAGTTACTACAGTGCAACTAATGAAAAACTGTTTTTT
D gene: -; J gene: TRBJ2-4; clone size: -; V gene: TRBV14; CDR3 length: 20; CDR3 protein: CASSQTVRPTQKLAKNIQYF; CDR3 DNA: TGTGCCAGCAGCCAAACGGTCCGACCTACTCAAAAACTAGCCAAAAACATTCAGTACTTC
D gene: -; J gene: TRBJ1-1; clone size: -; V gene: TRBV18; CDR3 length: 16; CDR3 protein: CASSPIFAGSGTEAFF; CDR3 DNA: TGTGCCAGCTCACCAATATTTGCAGGATCGGGGACTGAAGCTTTCTTT
D gene: -; J gene: TRBJ1-2; clone size: many; V gene: TRBV6-6; CDR3 length: 13; CDR3 protein: CASNPGSNYGYTF; CDR3 DNA: TGTGCCAGCAACCCGGGTTCAAACTATGGCTACACCTTC
D gene: -; J gene: TRBJ2-3; clone size: many; V gene: TRBV5-1; CDR3 length: 15; CDR3 protein: CASSLAYGGSDTQYF; CDR3 DNA: TGCGCCAGCAGCTTGGCCTATGGGGGGTCAGATACGCAGTATTTT
D gene: -; J gene: TRBJ2-7; clone size: -; V gene: TRBV7-9; CDR3 length: 13; CDR3 protein: CAGSLGASYEQYF; CDR3 DNA: TGTGCCGGCAGCCTTGGGGCCTCCTACGAGCAGTACTTC
D gene: -; J gene: TRBJ2-5; clone size: few; V gene: TRBV7-9; CDR3 length: 14; CDR3 protein: CASSLTLSTETQYF; CDR3 DNA: TGTGCCAGCAGCTTAACCCTCTCTACGGAGACCCAGTACTTC
D gene: TRBD2; J gene: TRBJ2-1; clone size: many; V gene: TRBV4-3; CDR3 length: 15; CDR3 protein: CASSRLAGGLSEQFF; CDR3 DNA: TGCGCCAGCAGCCGACTAGCGGGGGGGCTCTCTGAGCAGTTCTTC
D gene: -; J gene: TRBJ2-1; clone size: few; V gene: TRBV5-1; CDR3 length: 14; CDR3 protein: CASSLGGNWNEQFF; CDR3 DNA: TGCGCCAGCAGCTTGGGTGGGAATTGGAATGAGCAGTTCTTC
D gene: -; J gene: TRBJ2-5; clone size: -; V gene: TRBV7-9; CDR3 length: 14; CDR3 protein: CASSLTTDQETQYF; CDR3 DNA: TGTGCCAGCAGCCTTACGACAGATCAAGAGACCCAGTACTTC
D gene: -; J gene: TRBJ2-7; clone size: few; V gene: TRBV9; CDR3 length: 16; CDR3 protein: CASSVDRDGTSYEQYF; CDR3 DNA: TGTGCCAGCAGCGTAGATCGGGACGGGACGAGCTACGAGCAGTACTTC
D gene: TRBD1; J gene: TRBJ2-4; clone size: few; V gene: TRBV15; CDR3 length: 13; CDR3 protein: CATSSTTGDEQYF; CDR3 DNA: TGTGCCACCAGCAGTACGACAGGGGATGAGCAGTACTTC